One sample yielded the 12 T cell receptor beta chains listed below, sequenced in a study of blood T cell repertoires in COVID-19. Profiling relied on immunoSEQ multiplex PCR, and the TCRdb table lists in-frame clones only, not all of them. The repertoire holds around 220,000 clones, with around 80% as singletons. Sequencing was done on a sample of peripheral blood. The receptors originated from a woman aged 80 or over with acute or convalescent COVID-19.

The rearrangement uses TRBV7-8 and TRBJ1-5; D is ambiguous. Trimming removed 5 bases at V and 4 bases at J, with 9 bases between. This CDR3 contains 13 residues. Looked up from germline, CDR1 is SGHVS and CDR2 is FQNEAQ. The CDR3 DNA is TGTGCCAGCAGCGCATACCGGAATCAGCCCCAGCATTTT. It encodes CASSAYRNQPQHF.

V gene TRBV6-5 combines with J gene TRBJ1-1, with D uncertain. This CDR3 region has 14 residues. Germline V lookup: CDR1 MNHEY, CDR2 SVGAGI. The germline V and J ends were trimmed by 7 bases and 1 base, with 13 bases remaining between them. This CDR3 is CASTRLRENTEAFF. CDR3 DNA sequence: TGTGCCAGCACTCGCTTGCGGGAGAACACTGAAGCTTTCTTT.

The chain has TRBV4-3 and TRBJ1-2; a weak D match, TRBD1 (5 bases). CDR1 LGHNA and CDR2 YSLEER come from the germline V gene. V was trimmed by 0 bases and J by 4 bases, leaving 12 bases between them. The CDR3 loop spans 15 amino acids. The CDR3 loop reads CASSQESGLAYGYTF. For the CDR3, the DNA is TGCGCCAGCAGCCAAGAATCAGGGCTGGCCTATGGCTACACCTTC.

On this clone: The junction departs from the called germline gene at one end, perhaps through a read error. This chain joins TRBV30 and TRBJ1-1; possible D gene TRBD1, 6 bases. The CDR3 is 12 residues long. CDR1 and CDR2 from the germline V gene are GTSNPN and SVGIG (reference sequence). Written as DNA, the CDR3 is TGTGCCTGGTCAGGGGTGAACGCTGAAGCTTTCTTT. Its protein product is CAWSGVNAEAFF.

The chain couples TRBV7-6 to TRBJ2-1; the match to TRBD2 covers 9 bases. The CDR3 runs to 15 residues. Germline V CDR1 and CDR2: SGHVS, FNYEAQ. Unmatched junction bases numbered 7, after V lost 3 bases and J lost 7 bases. CDR3 loop: CASSLGAGGWNEQFF. CDR3 DNA: TGTGCCAGCAGCTTGGGAGCGGGGGGTTGGAATGAGCAGTTCTTC.

The V call is TRBV10-3, the J call TRBJ1-2; D remains ambiguous. Between the trimmed V and J ends, which lost 2 bases and 4 bases, there was a span of 14 bases. CDR1 and CDR2 (germline): ENHRY, SYGVKD. CDR3 size: 15 residues. CDR3 in DNA: TGTGCCATCAGTGAGACCTCGGGAGTTGGCTATGGCTACACCTTC. Amino acid sequence: CAISETSGVGYGYTF.

The V and J genes are TRBV4-1 and TRBJ1-2, with TRBD1 matching over 7 bases. V shed 2 bases and J 5 bases; nucleotides not matched to a gene: 8. Germline V gene sequence: CDR1 MGHRA, CDR2 YSYEKL. CDR3 length equals 15 residues. CDR3: CASSQQEQGRYGYTF. CDR3 nucleotides: TGCGCCAGCAGCCAACAAGAACAGGGGCGATATGGCTACACCTTC.

This sequence joins TRBV2 and TRBJ2-7; 10 bases align to TRBD1. Per the germline V gene, CDR1 is SNHLY and CDR2 is FYNNEI. V was pared by 4 bases and J by 3 bases, with 6 bases of the junction left unmatched. The CDR3 runs to 15 residues. The CDR3 region is CASSARRTGGYEQYF. The CDR3 DNA is TGTGCCAGCAGTGCAAGAAGGACAGGGGGCTACGAGCAGTACTTC.

This clone was detected only a few times. V is TRBV30 and J is TRBJ1-3; the D is unclear. This CDR3 has 13 residues. The V end lost 4 bases, the J end lost 7 bases, and 14 bases lay between the germline ends. Germline V gene sequence: CDR1 GTSNPN, CDR2 SVGIG (reference sequence). CDR3 in DNA: TGTGCCTGGAACCGTCCGGGAGTGAACACCATATATTTT. It codes for CAWNRPGVNTIYF.

The chain has TRBV4-1 and TRBJ2-7, with TRBD1 identical over 8 bases. CDR1 is MGHRA and CDR2 is YSYEKL in the germline V gene. The V and J ends lost 0 bases and 4 bases, in that order; junction bases with no gene match: 8. This CDR3 comprises 16 residues. The DNA of the CDR3 is TGCGCCAGCAGCCAAGATAGGCAGGGGGCAAGGTACGAGCAGTACTTC. Translating it yields CASSQDRQGARYEQYF.

The rearrangement links TRBV10-3 to TRBJ2-7; TRBD2 aligns across 12 bases. The CDR3 loop spans 13 amino acids. The V segment lost 7 bases and the J segment 5 bases; nucleotides outside the gene matches: 3. The germline V gene has CDR1 ENHRY and CDR2 SYGVKD. The CDR3 loop is CAIKTSGSDEQYF. The CDR3 coding sequence is TGTGCCATCAAGACTAGCGGGAGTGACGAGCAGTACTTC.

V gene TRBV2 combines with J gene TRBJ2-1; 7 nucleotides align to TRBD2. CDR1 and CDR2 from the germline V gene are SNHLY and FYNNEI. The CDR3 has 14 residues. V dropped 0 bases and J dropped 7; count of bases not matched to a gene: 3. The CDR3 reads CASSEAGGKNEQFF. CDR3 nucleotide sequence: TGTGCCAGCAGTGAAGCGGGAGGGAAGAATGAGCAGTTCTTC. The variable domain in full, completed from reference TRBV2 and TRBJ2-1, reads EPEVTQTPSHQVTQMGQEVILRCVPISNHLYFYWYRQILGQKVEFLVSFYNNEISEKSEIFDDQFSVERPDGSNFTLKIRSTKLEDSAMYFCASSEAGGKNEQFFGPGTRLTVL.